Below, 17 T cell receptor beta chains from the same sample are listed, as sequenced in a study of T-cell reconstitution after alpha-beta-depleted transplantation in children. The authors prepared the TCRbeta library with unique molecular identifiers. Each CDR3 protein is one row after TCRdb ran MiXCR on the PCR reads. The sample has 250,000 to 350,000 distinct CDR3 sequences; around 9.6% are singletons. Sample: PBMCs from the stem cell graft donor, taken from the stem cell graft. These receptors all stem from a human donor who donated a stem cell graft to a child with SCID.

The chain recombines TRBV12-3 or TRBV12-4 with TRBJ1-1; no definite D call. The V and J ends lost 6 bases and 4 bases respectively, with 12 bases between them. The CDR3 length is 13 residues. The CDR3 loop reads CASSIMTGTEAFF. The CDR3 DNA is TGTGCCAGCAGCATCATGACGGGCACTGAAGCTTTCTTT.

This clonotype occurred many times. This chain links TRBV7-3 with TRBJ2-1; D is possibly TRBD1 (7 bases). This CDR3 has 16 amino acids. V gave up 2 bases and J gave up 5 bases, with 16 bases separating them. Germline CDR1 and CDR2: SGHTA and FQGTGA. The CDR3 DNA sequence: TGTGCCAGCAGCTTACGGGGGCAGGGGGTGCACAATGAGCAGTTCTTC. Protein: CASSLRGQGVHNEQFF.

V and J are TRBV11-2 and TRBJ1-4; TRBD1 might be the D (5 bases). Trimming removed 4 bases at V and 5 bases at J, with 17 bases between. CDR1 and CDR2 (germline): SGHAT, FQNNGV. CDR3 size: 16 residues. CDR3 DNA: TGTGCCAGCAGCTCAACCACAGGACGGATAAATGAAAAACTGTTTTTT. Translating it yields CASSSTTGRINEKLFF.

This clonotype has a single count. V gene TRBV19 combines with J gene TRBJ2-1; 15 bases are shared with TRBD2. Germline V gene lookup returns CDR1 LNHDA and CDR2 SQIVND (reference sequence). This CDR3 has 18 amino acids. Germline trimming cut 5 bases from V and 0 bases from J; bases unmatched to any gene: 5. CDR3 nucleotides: TGTGCCAGTAGTTGGGGACTAGCGGGGGGATCCTCCTACAATGAGCAGTTCTTC. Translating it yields CASSWGLAGGSSYNEQFF.

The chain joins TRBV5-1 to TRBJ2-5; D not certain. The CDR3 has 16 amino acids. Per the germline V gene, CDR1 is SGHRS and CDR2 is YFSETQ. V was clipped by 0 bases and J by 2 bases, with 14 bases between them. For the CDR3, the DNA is TGCGCCAGCAGCTTGGAAGAAGGGTTTGGGCAAGAGACCCAGTACTTC. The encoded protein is CASSLEEGFGQETQYF.

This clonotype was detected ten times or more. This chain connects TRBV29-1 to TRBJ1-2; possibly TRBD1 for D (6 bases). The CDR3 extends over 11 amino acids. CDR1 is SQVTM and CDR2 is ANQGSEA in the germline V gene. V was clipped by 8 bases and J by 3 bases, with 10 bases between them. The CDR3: CSLGGDYGYTF. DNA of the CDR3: TGCAGCCTAGGGGGGGACTATGGCTACACCTTC.

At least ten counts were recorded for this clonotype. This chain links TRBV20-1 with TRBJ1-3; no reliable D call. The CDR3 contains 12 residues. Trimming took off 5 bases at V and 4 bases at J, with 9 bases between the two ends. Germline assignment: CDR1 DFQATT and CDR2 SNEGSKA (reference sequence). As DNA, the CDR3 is TGCAGTGCTGCTCACCACGGAAACACCATATATTTT. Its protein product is CSAAHHGNTIYF.

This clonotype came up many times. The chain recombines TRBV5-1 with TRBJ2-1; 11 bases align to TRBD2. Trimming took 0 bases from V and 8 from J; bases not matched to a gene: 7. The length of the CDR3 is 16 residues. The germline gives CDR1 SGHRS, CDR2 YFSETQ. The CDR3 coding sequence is TGCGCCAGCAGCTTGGGTAGCGGGGGGGCTATCTATGAGCAGTTCTTC. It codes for CASSLGSGGAIYEQFF.

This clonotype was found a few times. For the CDR3, the DNA is TGCGCCAGCAGCCAAGGTTCAGGAGAGCAGTACTTC. Encoded protein: CASSQGSGEQYF. The chain combines TRBV4-1 with TRBJ2-7; D not certain. V dropped 1 base and J dropped 7 bases, with 8 bases sitting between them. The germline CDR1 and CDR2 sequences are MGHRA and YSYEKL. The length of the CDR3 is 12 residues.

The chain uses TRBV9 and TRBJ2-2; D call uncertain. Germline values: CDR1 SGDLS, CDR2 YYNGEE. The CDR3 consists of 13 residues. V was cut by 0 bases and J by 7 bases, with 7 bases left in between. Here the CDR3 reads CASSVAKDGELFF. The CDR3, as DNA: TGTGCCAGCAGCGTAGCTAAGGACGGGGAGCTGTTTTTT.

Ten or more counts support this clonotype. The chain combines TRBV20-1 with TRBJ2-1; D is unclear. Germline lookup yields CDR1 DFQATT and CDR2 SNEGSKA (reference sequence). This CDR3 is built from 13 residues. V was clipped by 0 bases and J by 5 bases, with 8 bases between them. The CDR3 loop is CSARDHTHNEQFF. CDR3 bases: TGCAGTGCTAGAGATCACACGCACAATGAGCAGTTCTTC.

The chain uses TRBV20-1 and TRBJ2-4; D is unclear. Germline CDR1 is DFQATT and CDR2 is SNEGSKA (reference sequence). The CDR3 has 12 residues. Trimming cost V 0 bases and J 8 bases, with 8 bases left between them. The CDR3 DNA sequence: TGCAGTGCTAGAGATTTCTCGGACATTCAGTACTTC. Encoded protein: CSARDFSDIQYF.

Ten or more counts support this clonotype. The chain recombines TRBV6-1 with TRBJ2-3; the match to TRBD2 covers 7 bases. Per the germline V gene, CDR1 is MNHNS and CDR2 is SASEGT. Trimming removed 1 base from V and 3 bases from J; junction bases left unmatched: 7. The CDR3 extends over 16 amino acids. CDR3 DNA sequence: TGTGCCAGCAGTGAAGTTGGGGGGGGTTGGACAGATACGCAGTATTTT. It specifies CASSEVGGGWTDTQYF.

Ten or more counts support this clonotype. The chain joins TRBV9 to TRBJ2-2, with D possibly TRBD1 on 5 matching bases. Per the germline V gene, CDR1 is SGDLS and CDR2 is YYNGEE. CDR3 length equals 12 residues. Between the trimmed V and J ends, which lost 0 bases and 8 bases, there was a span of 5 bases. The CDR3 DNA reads TGTGCCAGCAGCGTAGGGACAGGGGAGCTGTTTTTT. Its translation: CASSVGTGELFF.

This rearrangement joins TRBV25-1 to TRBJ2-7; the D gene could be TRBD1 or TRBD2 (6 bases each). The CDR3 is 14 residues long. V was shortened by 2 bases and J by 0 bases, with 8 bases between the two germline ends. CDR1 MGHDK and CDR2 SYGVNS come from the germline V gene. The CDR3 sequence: CASSEKGGSYEQYF. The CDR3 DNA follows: TGTGCCAGCAGTGAAAAGGGGGGCTCCTACGAGCAGTACTTC.

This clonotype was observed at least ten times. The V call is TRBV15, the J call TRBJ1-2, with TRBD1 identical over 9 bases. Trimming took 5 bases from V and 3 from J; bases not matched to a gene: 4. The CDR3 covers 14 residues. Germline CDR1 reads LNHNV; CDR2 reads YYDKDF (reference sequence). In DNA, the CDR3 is TGTGCCACCAGCGGGGACAGGGCTTACTATGGCTACACCTTC. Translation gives CATSGDRAYYGYTF.

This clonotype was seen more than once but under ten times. The CDR3 region is CASSTELAGGLDEQYF. The CDR3 bases are TGCGCCAGCAGCACCGAACTAGCGGGGGGGCTGGACGAGCAGTACTTC. The chain recombines TRBV5-1 with TRBJ2-7; TRBD2 aligns across 13 bases. This CDR3 region has 16 residues. The J segment lost 5 bases and the V segment lost 4 bases, leaving 9 bases of the junction unmatched. Germline-derived CDR1 and CDR2 are SGHRS and YFSETQ.